The 13 T cell receptor beta chains presented below share a single source sample, sequenced in a study of Graves' ophthalmopathy and Graves' hyperthyroidism. TCR beta CDR3 amplification used RNA transcripts. HTBI primers were employed in first-round RT-PCR, then a second-round multiplex PCR followed. TCRdb redid the calling of the multiplex PCR reads with MiXCR, one entry per CDR3 protein. Of about 740,000 distinct CDR3 sequences detected, approximately 40% appear once; the ten largest clones hold around 40%. The material sequenced was peripheral blood. These receptors were collected from an adult man with Graves' ophthalmopathy.

This clonotype was seen a few times. This chain uses TRBV5-1 with TRBJ2-2; 11 nucleotides align to TRBD1. The CDR3 has 15 amino acids. The J segment lost 0 bases and the V segment lost 6 bases, leaving 1 base of the junction unmatched. Germline assignment: CDR1 SGHRS and CDR2 YFSETQ. The CDR3 DNA reads as TGCGCCAGCAAGGGACAGGGGGCGAACACCGGGGAGCTGTTTTTT. Translation gives CASKGQGANTGELFF. Variable domain in full (rest from reference TRBV5-1 and TRBJ2-2): KAGVTQTPRYLIKTRGQQVTLSCSPISGHRSVSWYQQTPGQGLQFLFEYFSETQRNKGNFPGRFSGRQFSNSRSEMNVSTLELGDSALYLCASKGQGANTGELFFGEGSRLTVL.

The chain carries TRBV6-2 or TRBV6-3 and TRBJ1-2; 12 bases line up with TRBD1. The CDR3 totals 13 residues. In germline, CDR1 is MNHEY, CDR2 SVGEGT. Trimming at V came to 11 bases and at J to 5 bases, leaving 6 bases not matched to a gene. For the CDR3, the DNA is TGTGCCGCCGCGGGACAGGGGGCATATGGCTACACCTTC. Translated: CAAAGQGAYGYTF.

In this sample, this clonotype turned up many times. V and J are TRBV9 and TRBJ1-3; 7 bases map to TRBD1. CDR3 length: 14 residues. The germline V gene has CDR1 SGDLS and CDR2 YYNGEE. The ends lost 7 bases at V and 0 bases at J; junction bases unmatched: 4. The DNA for the CDR3 is TGTGCCAGCTCCGACAGGGTCTCTGGAAACACCATATATTTT. It codes for CASSDRVSGNTIYF.

This sequence joins TRBV10-3 and TRBJ1-1, with a possible D match to TRBD1 (5 bases). V was clipped by 10 bases and J by 3 bases, with 21 bases between them. Germline CDR1 and CDR2: ENHRY and SYGVKD. The CDR3 consists of 15 residues. The DNA of the CDR3 is TGTGCCAGCAGCCAAATGTCGGGGGAGGACACTGAAGCTTTCTTT. Amino acids: CASSQMSGEDTEAFF.

With respect to this clonotype: An end of the junction does not agree with germline; a read error may underlie this. CDR3: CASSPAGPNTEASF. The CDR3 DNA reads TGTGCCAGCAGCCCCGCGGGCCCAAACACTGAAGCTTCCTTT. The chain combines TRBV7-3 with TRBJ1-1; D unresolved. This CDR3 spans 14 amino acids. Germline assignment: CDR1 SGHTA and CDR2 FQGTGA.

The chain links TRBV29-1 to TRBJ2-7; D gene unclear. CDR3 length equals 14 residues. The germline gives CDR1 SQVTM, CDR2 ANQGSEA. The CDR3 DNA is TGCAGTTACTCGACGTCTGTCAAAACCTACGAGCAGTACTTC. It is translated as CSYSTSVKTYEQYF.

This clonotype came up many times. The chain carries TRBV6-5 and TRBJ1-5; D gene uncertain. The CDR3 has 12 residues. Trimming cost V 4 bases and J 6 bases, with 7 bases left between them. Germline V gives CDR1 MNHEY, CDR2 SVGAGI. Written as DNA, the CDR3 is TGTGCCAGCAGTTCCGTGGGTCAGCCCCAGCATTTT. Amino acids: CASSSVGQPQHF.

This clonotype was detected a few times. The rearrangement links TRBV6-1 to TRBJ2-7, with D hard to call. From germline, CDR1 is MNHNS and CDR2 SASEGT. This CDR3 comprises 12 residues. V lost 6 bases, J lost 2 bases, and 8 bases lay in between. The CDR3 loop is CASRNGPYEQYF. The DNA of the CDR3 is TGTGCCAGCAGAAACGGGCCCTACGAGCAGTACTTC.

This clonotype has just one count. CDR3: CASKDSPSTDTQYF. The CDR3 coding sequence is TGTGCCAGTAAAGACAGCCCTAGCACAGATACGCAGTATTTT. The rearrangement uses TRBV19 and TRBJ2-3, with a weak D call TRBD1 (5 bases). This CDR3 spans 14 amino acids. Trimming left V 7 bases short and J 0 bases short, with 11 bases between. The V gene's germline CDR1 is LNHDA and CDR2 SQIVND (reference sequence).

The chain employs TRBV11-2 and TRBJ2-5; D might be TRBD2 (6 bases). The CDR3 length is 14 residues. The V gene's germline CDR1 is SGHAT and CDR2 FQNNGV. V lost 5 bases and J 2 bases, leaving 12 bases between the germline ends. The CDR3 DNA follows: TGTGCCAGCAGCGGACTACCACGACAAGAGACCCAGTACTTC. Residues: CASSGLPRQETQYF.

This clonotype came up many times. The chain couples TRBV7-9 to TRBJ1-6; 8 positions match TRBD1. V dropped 5 bases and J dropped 10; count of bases not matched to a gene: 10. The germline V gene encodes CDR1 SEHNR and CDR2 FQNEAQ (reference sequence). The length of the CDR3 is 15 residues. The CDR3 reads CASSPEGQVGSPLHF. The DNA of the CDR3 is TGTGCCAGCAGCCCGGAGGGACAGGTGGGATCACCCCTCCACTTT.

This clonotype has more than one count but fewer than ten. The chain couples TRBV19 to TRBJ1-4, with D maybe TRBD1 (6 bases). Trimming stripped 5 bases from V and 5 bases from J, with 15 bases between. This CDR3 has 15 amino acids. CDR1 is LNHDA and CDR2 is SQIVND in the germline V gene (reference sequence). The DNA for the CDR3 is TGTGCCAGTAGTCCCCGGAGACAGGAGAATGAAAAACTGTTTTTT. Translating gives CASSPRRQENEKLFF.

This clonotype occurred many times. This chain uses TRBV10-3 with TRBJ1-6; the D is unclear. Germline loops: CDR1 ENHRY, CDR2 SYGVKD. The V gene lost 7 bases and the J gene lost 9 bases, with 22 bases spanning the gap. The CDR3 sequence is 16 residues long. The CDR3 sequence is CAITDDISNGGSPLHF. The CDR3 DNA reads TGTGCCATCACTGACGACATATCCAATGGAGGTTCACCCCTCCACTTT.